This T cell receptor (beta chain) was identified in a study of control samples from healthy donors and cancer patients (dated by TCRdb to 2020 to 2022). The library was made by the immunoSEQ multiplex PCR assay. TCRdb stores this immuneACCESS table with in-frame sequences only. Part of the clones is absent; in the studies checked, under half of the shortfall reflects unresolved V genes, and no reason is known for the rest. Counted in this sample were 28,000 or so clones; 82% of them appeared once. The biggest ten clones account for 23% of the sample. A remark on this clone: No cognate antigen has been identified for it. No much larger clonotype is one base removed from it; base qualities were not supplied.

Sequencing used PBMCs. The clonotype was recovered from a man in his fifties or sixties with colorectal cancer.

For the CDR3, the sequence is CASSMGLAGLKNGELFF. The DNA sequence is given as TGTGCCAGTAGTATGGGACTAGCGGGGTTGAAGAACGGGGAGCTGTTTTTT. The chain is made from TRBV19 and TRBJ2-2, with 13 bases in between that match TRBD2. The junction shows trimming of 3 bases on V and 7 bases on J, and the gene matches do not reach 8 bases of it. The CDR3 holds 17 amino acids from the cysteine to the phenylalanine. Solely the CDR3 DNA is kept, with 51 bases framed from the first base. In the germline V gene (reference sequence), CDR1 corresponds to LNHDA and CDR2 to SQIVND.